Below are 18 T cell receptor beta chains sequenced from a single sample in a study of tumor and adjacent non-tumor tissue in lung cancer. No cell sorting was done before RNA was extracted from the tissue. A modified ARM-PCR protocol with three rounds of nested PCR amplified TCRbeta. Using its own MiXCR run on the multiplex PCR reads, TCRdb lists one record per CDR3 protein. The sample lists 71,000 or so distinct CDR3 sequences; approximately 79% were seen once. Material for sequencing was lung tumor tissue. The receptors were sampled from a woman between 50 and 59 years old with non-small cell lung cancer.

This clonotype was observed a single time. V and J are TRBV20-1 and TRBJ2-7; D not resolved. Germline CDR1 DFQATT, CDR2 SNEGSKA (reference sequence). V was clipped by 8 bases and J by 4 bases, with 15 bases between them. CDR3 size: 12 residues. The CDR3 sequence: CSSRWEGYEQYF. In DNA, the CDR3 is TGCAGTTCCAGGTGGGAAGGATACGAGCAGTACTTC.

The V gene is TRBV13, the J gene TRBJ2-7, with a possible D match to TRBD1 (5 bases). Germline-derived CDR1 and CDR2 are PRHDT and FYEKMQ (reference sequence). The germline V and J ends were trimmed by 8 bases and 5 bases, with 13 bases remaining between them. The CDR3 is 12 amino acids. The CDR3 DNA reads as TGTGCCAGCGGACATGGTGGCGACGAGCAGTACTTC. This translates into CASGHGGDEQYF.

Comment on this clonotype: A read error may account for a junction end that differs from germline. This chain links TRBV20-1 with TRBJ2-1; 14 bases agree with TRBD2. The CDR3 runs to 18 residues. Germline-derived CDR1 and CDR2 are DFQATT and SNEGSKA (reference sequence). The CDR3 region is CSARKTHGLAGGYSEQFF. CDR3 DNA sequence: TGCAGTGCTAGAAAAACCCACGGACTAGCGGGAGGCTACAGTGAGCAGTTTTTC.

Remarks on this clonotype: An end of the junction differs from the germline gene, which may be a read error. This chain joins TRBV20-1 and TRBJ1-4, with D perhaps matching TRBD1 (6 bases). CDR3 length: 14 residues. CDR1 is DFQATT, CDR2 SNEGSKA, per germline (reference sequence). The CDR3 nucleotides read TGCAGTGCTAGCATACAGGGAGCGGGAGAAAAACTATTCTTT. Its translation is CSASIQGAGEKLFF.

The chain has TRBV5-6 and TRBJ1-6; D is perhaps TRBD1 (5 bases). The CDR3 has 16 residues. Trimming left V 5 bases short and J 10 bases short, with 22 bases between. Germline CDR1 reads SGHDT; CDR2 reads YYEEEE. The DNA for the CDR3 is TGTGCCAGCAGTTTCTCCGACAGTGGGTTAAGATCACCCCTCCACTTT. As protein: CASSFSDSGLRSPLHF.

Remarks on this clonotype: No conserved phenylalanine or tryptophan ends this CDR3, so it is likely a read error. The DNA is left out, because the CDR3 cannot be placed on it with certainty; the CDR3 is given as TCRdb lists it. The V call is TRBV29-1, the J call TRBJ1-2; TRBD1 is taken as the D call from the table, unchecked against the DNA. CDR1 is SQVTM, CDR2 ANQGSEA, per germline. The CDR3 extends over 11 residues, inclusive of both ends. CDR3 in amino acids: CSVEVFGTVYL.

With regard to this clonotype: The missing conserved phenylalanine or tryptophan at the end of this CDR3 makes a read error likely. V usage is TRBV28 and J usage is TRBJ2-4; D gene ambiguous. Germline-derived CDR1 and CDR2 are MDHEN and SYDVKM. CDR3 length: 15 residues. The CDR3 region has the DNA TGTGCGAGCAGTTTTGAATCCCTAGCCAAAAACATTCAGTACCTC. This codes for CASSFESLAKNIQYL.

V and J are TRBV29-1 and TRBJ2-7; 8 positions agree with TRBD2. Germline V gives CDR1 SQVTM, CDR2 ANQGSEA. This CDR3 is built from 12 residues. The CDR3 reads CNGGAISYEQYF. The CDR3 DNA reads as TGCAACGGGGGGGCCATTTCCTACGAGCAGTACTTC.

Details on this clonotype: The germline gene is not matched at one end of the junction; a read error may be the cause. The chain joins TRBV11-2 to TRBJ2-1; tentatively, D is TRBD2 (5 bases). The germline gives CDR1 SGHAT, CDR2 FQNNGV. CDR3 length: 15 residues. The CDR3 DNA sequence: TGTGCCAGCGGCTTTATAGCAGGAGGAGACAATGAGCAGTTATTC. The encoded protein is CASGFIAGGDNEQLF.

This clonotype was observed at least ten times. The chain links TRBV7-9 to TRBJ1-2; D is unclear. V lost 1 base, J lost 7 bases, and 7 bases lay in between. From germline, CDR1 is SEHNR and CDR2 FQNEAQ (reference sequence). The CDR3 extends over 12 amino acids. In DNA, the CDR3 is TGTGCCAGCAGCTTAGGTTCGGGTGGCTACACCTTC. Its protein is CASSLGSGGYTF.

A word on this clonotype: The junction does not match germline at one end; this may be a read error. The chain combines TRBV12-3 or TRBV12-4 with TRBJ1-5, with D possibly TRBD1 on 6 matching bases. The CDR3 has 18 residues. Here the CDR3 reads CVSNLVGGARFSNQPQHF. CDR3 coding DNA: TGTGTCAGCAATTTAGTTGGGGGGGCCCGGTTTAGCAATCAGCCCCAACATTTT.

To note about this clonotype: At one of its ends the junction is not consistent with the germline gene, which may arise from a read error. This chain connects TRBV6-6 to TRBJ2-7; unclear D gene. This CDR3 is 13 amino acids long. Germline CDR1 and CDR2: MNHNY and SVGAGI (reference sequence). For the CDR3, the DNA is TGTGCCAGCTGTTACTCGCCTTGGAACGAGCGGTACTTC. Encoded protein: CASCYSPWNERYF.

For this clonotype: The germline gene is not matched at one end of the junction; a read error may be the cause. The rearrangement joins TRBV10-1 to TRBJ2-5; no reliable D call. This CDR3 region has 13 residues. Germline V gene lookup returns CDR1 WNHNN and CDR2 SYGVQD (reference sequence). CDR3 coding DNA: TGCACCAGCAGTGAGCCGTTAAGAGAGACCCAGTACTTC. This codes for CTSSEPLRETQYF.

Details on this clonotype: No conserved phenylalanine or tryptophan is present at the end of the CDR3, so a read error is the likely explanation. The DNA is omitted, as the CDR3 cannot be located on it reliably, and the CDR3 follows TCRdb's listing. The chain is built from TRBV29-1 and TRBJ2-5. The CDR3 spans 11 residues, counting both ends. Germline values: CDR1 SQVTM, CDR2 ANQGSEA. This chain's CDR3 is CSIVGVETQYL.

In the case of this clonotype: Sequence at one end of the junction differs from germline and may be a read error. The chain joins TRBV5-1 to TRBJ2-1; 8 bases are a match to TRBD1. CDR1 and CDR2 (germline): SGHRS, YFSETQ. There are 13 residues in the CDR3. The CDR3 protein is CASRLGQDNGQFF. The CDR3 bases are TGCGCCAGCAGGTTGGGACAGGACAATGGGCAGTTCTTC.

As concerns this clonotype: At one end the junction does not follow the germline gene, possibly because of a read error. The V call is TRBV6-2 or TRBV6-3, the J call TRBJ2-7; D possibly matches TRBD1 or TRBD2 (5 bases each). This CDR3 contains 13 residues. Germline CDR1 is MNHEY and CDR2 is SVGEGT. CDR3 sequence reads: CTSGGHSVDEQYF. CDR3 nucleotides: TGTACCAGCGGCGGACACTCTGTCGACGAGCAGTACTTC.

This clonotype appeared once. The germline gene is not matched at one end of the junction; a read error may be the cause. CDR3 coding DNA: TGTGCCAGCAGTGACTCTGGAACAGTTAATGAAAAGCTGTTTTTT. Amino acid sequence: CASSDSGTVNEKLFF. This chain links TRBV6-2 or TRBV6-3 with TRBJ1-4; the D is unclear. The germline gives CDR1 MNHEY, CDR2 SVGEGT. The CDR3 spans 15 residues.

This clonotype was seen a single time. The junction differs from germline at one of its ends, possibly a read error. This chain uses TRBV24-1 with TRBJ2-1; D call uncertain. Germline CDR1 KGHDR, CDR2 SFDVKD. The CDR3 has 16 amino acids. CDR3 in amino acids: CTTSTASSRSYNEQFF. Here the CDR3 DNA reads TGTACCACCAGTACGGCCAGCAGCAGATCCTACAATGAGCAATTCTTC.